This entry lists 32 T cell receptor beta chains sequenced from one sample in a study of T cells in Graves' hyperthyroidism and ophthalmopathy. TCR beta CDR3 regions were amplified from RNA transcripts. An initial round of RT-PCR targeting the TCR CDR3 relied on the HTBI primer set. TCRdb passed the multiplex PCR reads through MiXCR, listing each CDR3 protein once. Of approximately 400,000 distinct CDR3 sequences listed, approximately 15% were seen once; the top ten hold 32%. Sequencing input: blood. Source of these receptors: a woman in her 30s with Graves' hyperthyroidism.

This clonotype was counted between two and nine times. The chain is built from TRBV20-1 and TRBJ2-3, with unresolved D. Trimming took 7 bases from V and 1 from J, leaving 6 bases between them. This CDR3 comprises 11 residues. Germline assignment: CDR1 DFQATT and CDR2 SNEGSKA (reference sequence). The CDR3 coding sequence is TGCAGTGGGGTGGGCACAGATACGCAGTATTTT. Translated, it gives CSGVGTDTQYF.

The chain carries TRBV7-9 and TRBJ2-7; a weak D match, TRBD1 (6 bases). This CDR3 contains 16 residues. V lost 2 bases, J lost 2 bases, and 16 bases lay in between. Per the germline V gene, CDR1 is SEHNR and CDR2 is FQNEAQ (reference sequence). The CDR3 reads CASSLSRWGPAYEQYF. CDR3 DNA: TGTGCCAGCAGCTTAAGTCGGTGGGGGCCGGCCTACGAGCAGTACTTC.

The gene calls are TRBV28 and TRBJ1-3; 8 nucleotides align to TRBD1. Germline trimming cut 6 bases from V and 5 bases from J; bases unmatched to any gene: 9. CDR3 length: 15 amino acids. Germline V lookup: CDR1 MDHEN, CDR2 SYDVKM. CDR3 loop: CASRQSGGLRNTIYF. CDR3 DNA: TGTGCCAGCAGGCAGTCAGGGGGCCTGCGAAACACCATATATTTT.

This clonotype was counted at least ten times. The chain uses TRBV2 and TRBJ1-1; a weak D match, TRBD1 (5 bases). Germline V lookup: CDR1 SNHLY, CDR2 FYNNEI. The ends were cut back, 1 base at V and 5 bases at J, with 14 bases in the middle. The CDR3 is 15 amino acids. CDR3 in amino acids: CASSEEYTEGTEAFF. The CDR3 DNA sequence: TGTGCCAGCAGTGAAGAATATACGGAGGGGACTGAAGCTTTCTTT.

This clonotype was recorded a few times. The chain has TRBV12-3 or TRBV12-4 and TRBJ1-3; D possibly corresponds to TRBD1 (5 bases). The CDR3 is made up of 16 amino acids. V lost 2 bases, J lost 0 bases, and 11 bases lay in between. CDR3 loop: CASSLRKGASGNTIYF. For the CDR3, the DNA is TGTGCCAGCAGTTTAAGGAAAGGGGCCTCTGGAAACACCATATATTTT.

The table lists this clonotype with a few counts. This chain connects TRBV7-6 to TRBJ2-5, with 8 bases lining up with TRBD2. This CDR3 contains 15 residues. The V and J ends lost 0 bases and 4 bases, in that order; junction bases with no gene match: 4. Germline V gene lookup returns CDR1 SGHVS and CDR2 FNYEAQ. The CDR3 DNA is TGTGCCAGCAGCTTAGCGACTAGCGCGAGAGAGACCCAGTACTTC. It codes for CASSLATSARETQYF.

This clonotype has only a few counts. J is TRBJ2-1 and V is TRBV29-1; 7 bases are a match to TRBD2. Germline CDR1 is SQVTM and CDR2 is ANQGSEA. The CDR3 has 15 amino acids. V lost 1 base and J lost 5; bases outside the gene matches: 8. CDR3 bases: TGCAGCGTTGAAGGGGGTAGCGGGCTTCACAATGAGCAGTTCTTC. Encoded protein: CSVEGGSGLHNEQFF.

This clonotype occurred many times. The rearrangement uses TRBV13 and TRBJ2-1, with 11 bases aligning to TRBD2. Trimming took 4 bases from V and 9 from J; bases not matched to a gene: 11. The CDR3 is 16 amino acids. Per the germline V gene, CDR1 is PRHDT and CDR2 is FYEKMQ (reference sequence). CDR3 amino acids: CASSSERLAGNGEQFF. The CDR3 DNA is TGTGCCAGCAGCTCCGAAAGACTAGCGGGAAACGGTGAGCAGTTCTTC. The full variable domain, completed using reference TRBV13 and TRBJ2-1, is AAGVIQSPRHLIKEKRETATLKCYPIPRHDTVYWYQQGPGQDPQFLISFYEKMQSDKGSIPDRFSAQQFSDYHSELNMSSLELGDSALYFCASSSERLAGNGEQFFGPGTRLTVL.

Many counts were recorded for this clonotype. The rearrangement links TRBV7-3 to TRBJ2-6; no reliable D call. V was pared by 5 bases and J by 0 bases, with 5 bases between. The CDR3 runs to 14 residues. Looked up from germline, CDR1 is SGHTA and CDR2 is FQGTGA. The CDR3 DNA reads TGTGCCAGCAGCAGTGACTCTGGGGCCAACGTCCTGACTTTC. Residues: CASSSDSGANVLTF.

This chain connects TRBV27 to TRBJ2-7; tentatively, D is TRBD2 (6 bases). With 0 bases removed from V and 5 bases from J, the gap between germline ends came to 14 bases. The CDR3 loop spans 15 amino acids. CDR1 and CDR2 from the germline V gene are MNHEY and SMNVEV (reference sequence). The CDR3 sequence is CASSLSGSGFDEQYF. The CDR3 DNA reads TGTGCCAGCAGTTTATCAGGGAGCGGGTTTGACGAGCAGTACTTC.

In this sample, this clonotype turned up a few times. The chain links TRBV29-1 to TRBJ1-1; 7 bases fit TRBD1. Trimming at V came to 4 bases and at J to 5 bases, leaving 7 bases not matched to a gene. The germline V gene has CDR1 SQVTM and CDR2 ANQGSEA. The CDR3 length is 13 residues. The CDR3: CSVVRQGLTEAFF. The CDR3, as DNA: TGCAGCGTTGTGAGACAGGGACTAACTGAAGCTTTCTTT. Using reference TRBV29-1 and TRBJ1-1 for the parts outside the CDR3, the full variable domain is SAVISQKPSRDICQRGTSLTIQCQVDSQVTMMFWYRQQPGQSLTLIATANQGSEATYESGFVIDKFPISRPNLTFSTLTVSNMSPEDSSIYLCSVVRQGLTEAFFGQGTRLTVV.

CDR3 residues: CSAPIGGLETQYF. DNA for the CDR3: TGCAGTGCCCCGATCGGGGGGCTCGAGACCCAGTACTTC. This sequence joins TRBV20-1 and TRBJ2-5; D is perhaps TRBD2 (7 bases). This CDR3 spans 13 amino acids. V was pared by 6 bases and J by 5 bases, with 16 bases between. Germline V lookup: CDR1 DFQATT, CDR2 SNEGSKA (reference sequence).

The V call is TRBV4-2, the J call TRBJ2-1; D is ambiguous. CDR1 is LGHNA and CDR2 is YNFKEQ in the germline V gene. The CDR3 loop spans 14 amino acids. V shed 0 bases and J shed 8 bases, with 11 bases lying between them. The CDR3 spells CASSQEARGDEQFF. The CDR3 bases are TGTGCCAGCAGCCAAGAGGCTAGAGGCGATGAGCAGTTCTTC.

This clonotype appeared many times. This chain connects TRBV20-1 to TRBJ1-2, with TRBD1 matching 11 bases. CDR1 DFQATT and CDR2 SNEGSKA come from the germline V gene (reference sequence). CDR3 length equals 16 residues. After removal of 4 bases from V and 4 bases from J, the junction contained 11 bases not matched to a gene. Written as DNA, the CDR3 is TGCAGTGCTATCGGGGACAGGGGGATATCGGGCTATGGCTACACCTTC. This encodes CSAIGDRGISGYGYTF.

The rearrangement uses TRBV12-3 or TRBV12-4 and TRBJ2-7; D unclear. There are 14 residues in the CDR3. V shed 0 bases and J shed 3 bases, with 9 bases lying between them. CDR3 nucleotide sequence: TGTGCCAGCAGTTTAGCGACGGGTAACTACGAGCAGTACTTC. Translation gives CASSLATGNYEQYF.

Many counts were recorded for this clonotype. This chain uses TRBV11-1 with TRBJ2-7; 7 bases are a match to TRBD1. Trimming removed 3 bases from V and 11 bases from J; junction bases left unmatched: 10. Germline values: CDR1 SGHAT, CDR2 FQDESV (reference sequence). The CDR3 has 13 residues. The CDR3 loop reads CASSFEPSGTEYF. For the CDR3, the DNA is TGTGCCAGCAGCTTCGAACCGTCCGGGACAGAGTACTTC.

The chain carries TRBV5-1 and TRBJ2-1; D might be TRBD1 (6 bases). This CDR3 has 15 amino acids. With 4 bases removed from V and 11 bases from J, the gap between germline ends came to 22 bases. Germline lookup yields CDR1 SGHRS and CDR2 YFSETQ. Here the CDR3 reads CASSPGQGVGIQQFF. As DNA, the CDR3 is TGCGCCAGCAGCCCGGGACAAGGAGTTGGGATACAGCAGTTCTTC.

This sequence joins TRBV3-1 and TRBJ2-7; 14 nucleotides agree with TRBD2. J was trimmed by 5 bases and V by 1 base; bases with no gene match: 4. Germline loops: CDR1 LGHDT, CDR2 YNNKEL (reference sequence). The CDR3 length is 16 residues. In nucleotides, the CDR3 is TGTGCCAGCAGCCAAGCGGGACTAGCGGGAGCCGACGAGCAGTACTTC. It is translated as CASSQAGLAGADEQYF.

This clonotype was recorded many times. The chain couples TRBV5-1 to TRBJ1-1; perhaps TRBD1 as D (6 bases). V lost 3 bases to trimming and J lost 1 base, with 10 bases between them. The CDR3 consists of 14 residues. CDR1 and CDR2 from the germline V gene are SGHRS and YFSETQ. CDR3: CASSSSTGNTEAFF. Here the CDR3 DNA reads TGCGCCAGCAGCTCTTCGACAGGGAACACTGAAGCTTTCTTT.

This chain links TRBV20-1 with TRBJ2-3; D is perhaps TRBD2 (6 bases). Germline V gene lookup returns CDR1 DFQATT and CDR2 SNEGSKA (reference sequence). The CDR3 has 15 amino acids. Deletions cut 5 bases from V and 0 bases from J, with 15 bases between. The CDR3, as DNA: TGCAGTGCTCGAACGGGACTTCATAGCACAGATACGCAGTATTTT. As protein: CSARTGLHSTDTQYF.

The chain carries TRBV14 and TRBJ2-7, with a tentative D call TRBD2 (5 bases). Germline loops: CDR1 SGHDN, CDR2 FVKESK. Deletions cut 1 base from V and 3 bases from J, with 13 bases between. The CDR3 totals 15 residues. The CDR3 DNA reads as TGTGCCAGCAGCCAAGGTTTGGGCGGAGGCTACGAGCAGTACTTC. This sequence encodes CASSQGLGGGYEQYF. Filled out from reference TRBV14 and TRBJ2-7, the complete variable domain reads EAGVTQFPSHSVIEKGQTVTLRCDPISGHDNLYWYRRVMGKEIKFLLHFVKESKQDESGMPNNRFLAERTGGTYSTLKVQPAELEDSGVYFCASSQGLGGGYEQYFGPGTRLTVT.

The chain couples TRBV9 to TRBJ2-5; perhaps TRBD2 as D (5 bases). The J call is in doubt because the DNA end fits TRBJ2-1 better. The CDR3 is 14 amino acids. Germline CDR1 is SGDLS and CDR2 is YYNGEE. The chain's CDR3 is CASSVGNPGETQFF. CDR3 nucleotide sequence: TGTGCCAGCAGCGTAGGAAACCCTGGGGAGACCCAGTTCTTC.

As regards this clonotype: This may come from a read error, since a much larger clone is one base off. The chain is built from TRBV12-3 or TRBV12-4 and TRBJ2-5; 9 nucleotides align to TRBD2. This CDR3 spans 15 amino acids. CDR3 sequence reads: CASSPPAGGGTTQCF. The CDR3 DNA is TGTGCCAGCAGTCCCCCAGCGGGAGGCGGCACGACCCAGTGCTTC.

To note about this clonotype: A read error may explain this, as a much larger clone is one base away. This rearrangement joins TRBV27 to TRBJ2-7, with TRBD2 identical over 7 bases. This CDR3 contains 14 residues. The V gene's germline CDR1 is MNHEY and CDR2 SMNVEV (reference sequence). The CDR3 loop reads CANSVTAGTLEQYF. CDR3 coding DNA: TGTGCCAACAGTGTTACAGCGGGAACTCTCGAGCAGTACTTC.

In this sample, this clonotype turned up many times. This chain connects TRBV7-2 to TRBJ2-3; possible D gene TRBD1, 5 bases. Trimming removed 2 bases at V and 2 bases at J, with 14 bases between. The CDR3 has 16 residues. Germline CDR1 and CDR2: SGHTA and FQGNSA. CDR3 nucleotides: TGTGCCAGCAGCTTACGCGCACAGGCGCCCACAGATACGCAGTATTTT. It translates to CASSLRAQAPTDTQYF.

In its sample, this clonotype was seen many times. This chain connects TRBV6-1 to TRBJ2-1, with D tentatively TRBD1 (6 bases). This CDR3 region has 14 residues. V was shortened by 6 bases and J by 8 bases, with 17 bases between the two germline ends. CDR1 and CDR2 (germline): MNHNS, SASEGT. The CDR3 spells CASRPGHVQYEQFF. The CDR3 DNA reads TGTGCCAGCAGGCCGGGACACGTACAATATGAGCAGTTCTTC.

This clonotype was detected only a few times. This chain links TRBV20-1 with TRBJ1-4, with 7 positions matching TRBD1. There are 14 residues in the CDR3. V lost 3 bases and J lost 7; bases outside the gene matches: 8. Germline-derived CDR1 and CDR2 are DFQATT and SNEGSKA (reference sequence). CDR3: CSASLTGRSEKLFF. DNA for the CDR3: TGCAGTGCTAGTCTGACAGGGCGGAGTGAAAAACTGTTTTTT.

This clonotype appeared many times. The J gene is TRBJ1-6, the V gene TRBV2; 10 bases line up with TRBD1. V trimming: 5 bases; J trimming: 10 bases; junction bases outside the gene matches: 5. Germline CDR1 SNHLY, CDR2 FYNNEI. This CDR3 is built from 14 residues. The CDR3 here is CASSQTGGGSPLHF. The CDR3 DNA sequence: TGTGCCAGCAGTCAGACAGGGGGCGGCTCACCCCTCCACTTT.

This clonotype appeared a few times. The rearrangement joins TRBV29-1 to TRBJ1-5; D may be TRBD1 (5 bases). Germline loops: CDR1 SQVTM, CDR2 ANQGSEA. The CDR3 sequence is 13 residues long. V lost 5 bases and J lost 5, with 13 bases in between. The CDR3 DNA is TGCAGCGTTCTGTCAGGGCCCGATCAGCCCCAGCATTTT. Its protein product is CSVLSGPDQPQHF.

This clonotype was recorded many times. The rearrangement links TRBV5-1 to TRBJ2-1, with TRBD2 identical over 13 bases. Germline V lookup: CDR1 SGHRS, CDR2 YFSETQ. V was pared by 1 base and J by 9 bases, with 7 bases of the junction left unmatched. This CDR3 spans 16 amino acids. The CDR3 DNA reads TGCGCCAGCAGCTTGCCCGGACTAGCGGGAGCGGGTGAGCAGTTCTTC. Protein sequence: CASSLPGLAGAGEQFF.

This clonotype was observed a few times. The CDR3 DNA reads as TGTGCCAGCGCCCCAGGGGGGGCTGGGGAAAAACTGTTTTTT. Amino acids: CASAPGGAGEKLFF. J is TRBJ1-4 and V is TRBV28, with TRBD1 identical over 7 bases. Losses at the gene ends were 8 bases for V and 8 bases for J; bases not matched to a gene: 11. Germline V gives CDR1 MDHEN, CDR2 SYDVKM. The CDR3 runs to 14 residues.

This clonotype has only a few counts. The V and J genes are TRBV5-4 and TRBJ2-1; tentatively, D is TRBD1 (6 bases). The germline CDR1 and CDR2 sequences are SGHNT and YYREEE (reference sequence). V was trimmed by 5 bases and J by 10 bases, leaving 13 bases between them. The CDR3 length is 12 residues. The CDR3 here is CASSSGAEEQFF. The CDR3 DNA reads as TGTGCCAGCAGTTCAGGGGCGGAGGAGCAGTTCTTC.